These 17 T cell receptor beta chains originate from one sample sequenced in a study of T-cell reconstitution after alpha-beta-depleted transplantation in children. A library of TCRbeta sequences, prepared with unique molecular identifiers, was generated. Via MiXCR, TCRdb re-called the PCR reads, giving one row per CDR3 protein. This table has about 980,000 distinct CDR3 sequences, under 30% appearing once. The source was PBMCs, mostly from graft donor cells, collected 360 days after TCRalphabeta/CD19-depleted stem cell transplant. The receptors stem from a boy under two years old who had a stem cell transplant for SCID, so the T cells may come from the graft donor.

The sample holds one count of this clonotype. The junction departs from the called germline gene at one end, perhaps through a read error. As DNA, the CDR3 is TGCGCCAGCACCTTGGACGCGAACACCGGGGAGCTGTTTTTT. This gives the protein CASTLDANTGELFF. V and J are TRBV5-1 and TRBJ2-2; D not resolved. The CDR3 consists of 14 residues. The germline V gene has CDR1 SGHRS and CDR2 YFSETQ.

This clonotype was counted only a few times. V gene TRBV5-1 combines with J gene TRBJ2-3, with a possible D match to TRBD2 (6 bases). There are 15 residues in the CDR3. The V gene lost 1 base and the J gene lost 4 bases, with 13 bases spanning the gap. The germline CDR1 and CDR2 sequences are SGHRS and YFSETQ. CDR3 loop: CASSLQAGDPDTQYF. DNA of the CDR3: TGCGCCAGCAGCTTGCAAGCGGGCGACCCAGATACGCAGTATTTT.

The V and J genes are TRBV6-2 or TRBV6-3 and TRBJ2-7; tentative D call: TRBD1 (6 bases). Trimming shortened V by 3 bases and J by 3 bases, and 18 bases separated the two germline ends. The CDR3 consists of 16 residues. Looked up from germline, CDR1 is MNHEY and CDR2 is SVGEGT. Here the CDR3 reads CASSYPTRGIGYEQYF. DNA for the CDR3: TGTGCCAGCAGTTATCCCACCAGGGGAATCGGCTACGAGCAGTACTTC.

CDR3 nucleotides: TGTGCCAGCAGCTTAGAATTTCGGGGCTATGAGACCCAGTACTTC. Translating gives CASSLEFRGYETQYF. J is TRBJ2-5 and V is TRBV11-2; tentatively, D is TRBD1 or TRBD2 (5 bases each). Per germline, CDR1 SGHAT and CDR2 FQNNGV. Trimming removed 0 bases from V and 5 bases from J, with 13 bases in between. The CDR3 is 15 residues long.

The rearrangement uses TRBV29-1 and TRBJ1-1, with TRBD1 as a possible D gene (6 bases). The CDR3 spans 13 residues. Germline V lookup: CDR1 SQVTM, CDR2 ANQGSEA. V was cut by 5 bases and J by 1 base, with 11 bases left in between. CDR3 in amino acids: CSVSRGSNTEAFF. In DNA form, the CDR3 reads TGCAGCGTTTCCAGGGGTTCGAACACTGAAGCTTTCTTT.

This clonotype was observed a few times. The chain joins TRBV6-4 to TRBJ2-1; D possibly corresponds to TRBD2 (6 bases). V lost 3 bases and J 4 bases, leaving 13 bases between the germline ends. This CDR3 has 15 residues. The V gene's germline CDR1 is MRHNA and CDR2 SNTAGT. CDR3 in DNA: TGTGCCAGCAGTGAGGACTACGAGGGGTACAATGAGCAGTTCTTC. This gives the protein CASSEDYEGYNEQFF.

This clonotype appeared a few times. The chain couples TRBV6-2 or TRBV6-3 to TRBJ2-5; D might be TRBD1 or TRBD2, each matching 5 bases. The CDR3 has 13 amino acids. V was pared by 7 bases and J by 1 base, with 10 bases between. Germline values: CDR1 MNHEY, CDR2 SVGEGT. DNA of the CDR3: TGTGCCAGCATGGGGGTCAGCCAAGAGACCCAGTACTTC. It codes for CASMGVSQETQYF.

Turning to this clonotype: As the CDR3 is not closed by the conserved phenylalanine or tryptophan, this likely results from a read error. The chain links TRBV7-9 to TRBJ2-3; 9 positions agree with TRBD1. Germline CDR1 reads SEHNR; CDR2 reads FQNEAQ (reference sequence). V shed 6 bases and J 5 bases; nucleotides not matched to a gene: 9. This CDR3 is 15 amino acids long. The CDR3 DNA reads TGTGCCAGCAGGACAAGACAGGGGGAAAGAGATACGCAGTATTCT. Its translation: CASRTRQGERDTQYS.

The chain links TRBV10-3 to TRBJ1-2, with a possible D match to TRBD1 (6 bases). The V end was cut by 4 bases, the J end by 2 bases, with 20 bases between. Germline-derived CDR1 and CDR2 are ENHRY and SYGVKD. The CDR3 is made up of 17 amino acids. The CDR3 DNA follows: TGTGCCATCAGTGGGAGAGTCAGGGGTCAAACAAACTATGGCTACACCTTC. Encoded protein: CAISGRVRGQTNYGYTF.

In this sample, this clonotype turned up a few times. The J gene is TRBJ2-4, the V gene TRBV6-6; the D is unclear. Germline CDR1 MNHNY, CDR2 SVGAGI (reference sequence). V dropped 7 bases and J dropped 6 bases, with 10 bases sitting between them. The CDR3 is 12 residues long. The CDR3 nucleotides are TGTGCCAGCACCGGGTATAGAAACATTCAGTACTTC. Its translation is CASTGYRNIQYF.

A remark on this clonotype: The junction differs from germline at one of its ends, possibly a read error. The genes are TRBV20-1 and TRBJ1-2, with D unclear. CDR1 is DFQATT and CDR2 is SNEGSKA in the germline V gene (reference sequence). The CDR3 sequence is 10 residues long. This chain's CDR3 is CSARDGQVGF. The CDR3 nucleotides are TGCAGTGCTAGAGATGGGCAGGTCGGCTTC.

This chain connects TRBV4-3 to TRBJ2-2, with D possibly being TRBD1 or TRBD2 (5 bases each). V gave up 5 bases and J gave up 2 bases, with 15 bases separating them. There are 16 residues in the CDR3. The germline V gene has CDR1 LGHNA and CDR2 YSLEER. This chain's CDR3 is CASSSRGTANTGELFF. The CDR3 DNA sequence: TGCGCCAGCAGCTCTCGAGGGACGGCAAACACCGGGGAGCTGTTTTTT.

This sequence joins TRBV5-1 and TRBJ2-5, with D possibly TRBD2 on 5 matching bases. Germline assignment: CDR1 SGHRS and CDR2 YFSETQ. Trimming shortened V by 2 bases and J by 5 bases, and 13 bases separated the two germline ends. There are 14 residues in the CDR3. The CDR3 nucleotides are TGCGCCAGCAGCTTTACCGGGCCGGGGGAGACCCAGTACTTC. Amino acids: CASSFTGPGETQYF.

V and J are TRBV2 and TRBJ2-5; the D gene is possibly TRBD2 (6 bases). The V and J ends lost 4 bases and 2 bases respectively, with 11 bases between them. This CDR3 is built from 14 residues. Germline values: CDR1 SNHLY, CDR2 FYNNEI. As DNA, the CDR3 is TGTGCCAGCAGTGTCTGGAGGGTTCAAGAGACCCAGTACTTC. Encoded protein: CASSVWRVQETQYF.

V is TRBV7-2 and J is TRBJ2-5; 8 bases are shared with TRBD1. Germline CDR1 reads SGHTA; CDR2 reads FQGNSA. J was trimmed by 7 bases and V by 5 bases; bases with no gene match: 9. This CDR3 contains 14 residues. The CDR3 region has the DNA TGTGCCAGCAGCCCTCGACAGGGGAGTGGGACCCAGTACTTC. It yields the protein CASSPRQGSGTQYF.

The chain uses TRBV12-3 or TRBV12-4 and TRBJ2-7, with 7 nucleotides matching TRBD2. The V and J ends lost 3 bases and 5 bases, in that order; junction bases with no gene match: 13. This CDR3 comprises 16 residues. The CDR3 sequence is CASSLKAGVLSHEQYF. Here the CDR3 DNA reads TGTGCCAGCAGTTTGAAGGCGGGAGTCCTCTCTCACGAGCAGTACTTC.

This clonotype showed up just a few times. The CDR3 is CASSQEQGELSYEQYF. In DNA form, the CDR3 reads TGTGCCAGCAGCCAAGAGCAGGGTGAACTCTCCTACGAGCAGTACTTC. The chain has TRBV4-2 and TRBJ2-7, with a possible D match to TRBD1 (5 bases). CDR3 size: 16 residues. V lost 0 bases, J lost 0 bases, and 12 bases lay in between. CDR1 and CDR2 from the germline V gene are LGHNA and YNFKEQ.